This TCR beta chain was sequenced for a study of identical twins. Regarding the study as a whole: The study drew conclusions from cross-sectional statistical analysis, not from following the same donors. Zero-insertion findings could be partly confounded by invariant cells (MAIT and iNKT cells). Sequences that were out-of-frame, alpha and twin-shared displayed an excess of low generation probability.

TCRdb recomputed calls from the 5' RACE reads with MiXCR, one row per CDR3 protein. The sample contains hundreds of thousands of distinct CDR3 sequences, 6.1% of which appear only once. There are many counts of this clonotype. The antigen is undetermined. The trim removed 0 bases at V and 9 bases at J, leaving 9 bases unmatched. Germline lookup yields CDR1 LGHNA and CDR2 YSLEER. CDR3 size: 16 residues. The chain employs TRBV4-3 and TRBJ2-3; 10 bases agree with TRBD2. Sequences were obtained from naive T cells sorted from blood. The TCR originated in a young man in good health. CDR3 coding DNA: TGCGCCAGCAGCCAAGATGATGGCCTAGCGGGAGCCACGCAGTATTTT. It specifies CASSQDDGLAGATQYF.